The 32 T cell receptor beta chains given below trace back to one sample, sequenced in a study of patients and donors after allogeneic stem cell transplantation. TCRdb analysed the RT-PCR reads with MiXCR anew, one entry per CDR3 protein. The sample holds 150,000 or so distinct CDR3 sequences, roughly 24% seen once. Sequencing was done on a sample of blood, either unsorted or a sorted T cell fraction (not recorded which). The receptors stem from a human donor who was either an allogeneic HSCT recipient or a stem cell or donor lymphocyte infusion donor (not recorded which). It is not recorded whose cells these are; they may come from a transplant donor.

This clonotype was recorded a few times. The chain uses TRBV11-2 and TRBJ1-1; no clear D gene. The V gene lost 3 bases and the J gene lost 10 bases, with 12 bases spanning the gap. The CDR3 is 12 residues long. Germline V gives CDR1 SGHAT, CDR2 FQNNGV. The DNA of the CDR3 is TGTGCCAGCAGCTTTCCACTGCAGGCAGCTTTCTTT. Translating gives CASSFPLQAAFF.

This clonotype came up a few times. The rearrangement joins TRBV7-3 to TRBJ1-1; unclear D gene. The length of the CDR3 is 13 residues. Trimming removed 3 bases from V and 5 bases from J, with 10 bases in between. Germline V gives CDR1 SGHTA, CDR2 FQGTGA. As DNA, the CDR3 is TGTGCCAGCAGCTTGGTAGAGGTTACTGAAGCTTTCTTT. It encodes CASSLVEVTEAFF.

This chain connects TRBV20-1 to TRBJ2-7; 8 nucleotides agree with TRBD1. V shed 5 bases and J 3 bases; nucleotides not matched to a gene: 9. This CDR3 comprises 14 residues. Germline V gives CDR1 DFQATT, CDR2 SNEGSKA (reference sequence). In nucleotides, the CDR3 is TGCAGTGCTGTCATACCGGGACAGGACTACGAGCAGTACTTC. It encodes CSAVIPGQDYEQYF.

This clonotype appeared many times. This rearrangement joins TRBV12-3 or TRBV12-4 to TRBJ1-1, with D unclear. This CDR3 region has 15 residues. V was shortened by 5 bases and J by 5 bases, with 18 bases between the two germline ends. CDR3: CASSRMGAWSTEAFF. The CDR3 bases are TGTGCCAGCAGTCGGATGGGCGCGTGGTCAACTGAAGCTTTCTTT.

The rearrangement links TRBV6-2 or TRBV6-3 to TRBJ1-6; D perhaps matches TRBD1 (6 bases). V was cut by 8 bases and J by 7 bases, with 15 bases left in between. The CDR3 is 14 amino acids. Germline assignment: CDR1 MNHEY and CDR2 SVGEGT. The CDR3 reads CASYSRGLNSPLHF. DNA for the CDR3: TGTGCCAGCTACTCTAGGGGGTTGAATTCACCCCTCCACTTT.

This clonotype was recorded a few times. CDR3 sequence (DNA): TGTGCCAGCAGCGTAGGGGGACAACCCTACGAGCAGTACTTC. Its translation: CASSVGGQPYEQYF. The chain links TRBV9 to TRBJ2-7; maybe TRBD1 (6 bases). The CDR3 runs to 14 residues. The germline gives CDR1 SGDLS, CDR2 YYNGEE. Trimming pared 0 bases from V and 2 bases from J, leaving 9 bases between. Drawing the rest from reference TRBV9 and TRBJ2-7, the complete variable domain is DSGVTQTPKHLITATGQRVTLRCSPRSGDLSVYWYQQSLDQGLQFLIQYYNGEERAKGNILERFSAQQFPDLHSELNLSSLELGDSALYFCASSVGGQPYEQYFGPGTRLTVT.

The rearrangement joins TRBV20-1 to TRBJ2-7; D not certain. This CDR3 is built from 12 residues. The V and J ends lost 4 bases and 0 bases respectively, with 7 bases between them. Germline CDR1 is DFQATT and CDR2 is SNEGSKA (reference sequence). The chain's CDR3 is CSAKPDSYEQYF. The CDR3 DNA reads as TGCAGTGCTAAACCGGACTCCTACGAGCAGTACTTC.

Written as DNA, the CDR3 is TGCAGTGCTACTAGCGGATCGAACAATGAGCAGTTCTTC. It specifies CSATSGSNNEQFF. This chain connects TRBV20-1 to TRBJ2-1; 7 bases align to TRBD2. The germline CDR1 and CDR2 sequences are DFQATT and SNEGSKA (reference sequence). V gave up 4 bases and J gave up 5 bases; unmatched junction bases: 5. The CDR3 contains 13 residues.

The CDR3 DNA reads as TGTGCCAGCAGTTCCACAGGGAGCTCCTACAATGAGCAGTTCTTC. Protein product: CASSSTGSSYNEQFF. V gene TRBV28 combines with J gene TRBJ2-1, with D possibly TRBD1 on 6 matching bases. Trimming took 4 bases from V and 0 from J, leaving 10 bases between them. Germline-derived CDR1 and CDR2 are MDHEN and SYDVKM. The CDR3 length is 15 residues. Looking up the rest from reference TRBV28 and TRBJ2-1 gives the full variable domain: DVKVTQSSRYLVKRTGEKVFLECVQDMDHENMFWYRQDPGLGLRLIYFSYDVKMKEKGDIPEGYSVSREKKERFSLILESASTNQTSMYLCASSSTGSSYNEQFFGPGTRLTVL.

This clonotype was found a few times. The chain is built from TRBV5-1 and TRBJ2-7, with 7 bases that match TRBD2. There are 16 residues in the CDR3. CDR1 is SGHRS and CDR2 is YFSETQ in the germline V gene. V lost 1 base to trimming and J lost 3 bases; unmatched junction nucleotides: 10. CDR3 amino acids: CASSLLRASGIYEQYF. The CDR3 DNA follows: TGCGCCAGCAGCTTGCTTCGGGCTAGCGGAATCTACGAGCAGTACTTC. Full variable domain (rest looked up from reference TRBV5-1 and TRBJ2-7): KAGVTQTPRYLIKTRGQQVTLSCSPISGHRSVSWYQQTPGQGLQFLFEYFSETQRNKGNFPGRFSGRQFSNSRSEMNVSTLELGDSALYLCASSLLRASGIYEQYFGPGTRLTVT.

V and J are TRBV7-9 and TRBJ2-7; D possibly corresponds to TRBD1 (5 bases). The CDR3 length is 14 residues. Germline assignment: CDR1 SEHNR and CDR2 FQNEAQ (reference sequence). The germline V and J ends were trimmed by 1 base and 3 bases, with 10 bases remaining between them. The CDR3 nucleotides are TGTGCCAGCAGCTTAGTGGGGCAGATCTACGAGCAGTACTTC. It specifies CASSLVGQIYEQYF. Full variable domain (rest looked up from reference TRBV7-9 and TRBJ2-7): DTGVSQNPRHKITKRGQNVTFRCDPISEHNRLYWYRQTLGQGPEFLTYFQNEAQLEKSRLLSDRFSAERPKGSFSTLEIQRTEQGDSAMYLCASSLVGQIYEQYFGPGTRLTVT.

In its sample, this clonotype was seen a few times. The chain employs TRBV7-2 and TRBJ2-3; D unclear. The CDR3 loop spans 13 amino acids. The ends were cut back, 2 bases at V and 2 bases at J, with 5 bases in the middle. In germline, CDR1 is SGHTA, CDR2 FQGNSA. CDR3 loop: CASSLLITDTQYF. The CDR3 region has the DNA TGTGCCAGCAGCTTACTCATCACAGATACGCAGTATTTT. The complete variable domain, with remaining parts taken from reference TRBV7-2 and TRBJ2-3, reads GAGVSQSPSNKVTEKGKDVELRCDPISGHTALYWYRQSLGQGLEFLIYFQGNSAPDKSGLPSDRFSAERTGGSVSTLTIQRTQQEDSAVYLCASSLLITDTQYFGPGTRLTVL.

The CDR3 DNA reads TGTGCCAGCAGCCAAGATCGGGGGACAGGGGACGAGCAGTACTTC. Protein: CASSQDRGTGDEQYF. The chain couples TRBV3-1 to TRBJ2-7; TRBD1 agrees at 10 bases. Germline CDR1 and CDR2: LGHDT and YNNKEL (reference sequence). V shed 0 bases and J 5 bases; nucleotides not matched to a gene: 4. The CDR3 length is 15 residues.

The J gene is TRBJ1-6, the V gene TRBV12-3 or TRBV12-4; the D is unclear. Trimming stripped 2 bases from V and 4 bases from J, with 6 bases between. This CDR3 region has 14 residues. The CDR3 is CASSLLPYNSPLHF. DNA for the CDR3: TGTGCCAGCAGTTTACTTCCTTATAATTCACCCCTCCACTTT.

V gene TRBV12-3 or TRBV12-4 combines with J gene TRBJ1-2; TRBD1 is a possible D gene (5 bases). V dropped 5 bases and J dropped 4 bases, with 11 bases sitting between them. The CDR3 is 13 amino acids. Here the CDR3 reads CASSPGRIYGYTF. Here the CDR3 DNA reads TGTGCCAGCAGTCCGGGACGGATCTATGGCTACACCTTC.

This clonotype was found once. The chain is built from TRBV30 and TRBJ2-1, with D uncertain. V was pared by 3 bases and J by 5 bases, with 5 bases between. CDR3 length equals 11 residues. Germline values: CDR1 GTSNPN, CDR2 SVGIG (reference sequence). DNA of the CDR3: TGTGCCTGGAGCCAAGACAATGAGCAGTTCTTC. This encodes CAWSQDNEQFF. The full variable domain, rest sourced from reference TRBV30 and TRBJ2-1, is SQTIHQWPATLVQPVGSPLSLECTVEGTSNPNLYWYRQAAGRGLQLLFYSVGIGQISSEVPQNLSASRPQDRQFILSSKKLLLSDSGFYLCAWSQDNEQFFGPGTRLTVL.

The chain couples TRBV29-1 to TRBJ2-7; TRBD2 aligns across 8 bases. Germline V lookup: CDR1 SQVTM, CDR2 ANQGSEA. The CDR3 consists of 14 residues. The CDR3 DNA reads as TGCGTCGCCGCATTGGGTAGCGGGGTGTACGAGCAGTACTTC. Protein product: CVAALGSGVYEQYF.

The rearrangement links TRBV21-1 to TRBJ2-3. TRBV21-1 constitutes a pseudogene. The CDR3 runs 17 residues. The CDR3 here is CASSKPEFLSSTDTQYF. For the CDR3, the DNA is TGTGCCAGCAGCAAGCCGGAATTCCTCTCTAGCACAGATACGCAGTATTTT.

This clonotype was counted at least ten times. The gene calls are TRBV5-8 and TRBJ1-5; weak D call: TRBD1 (5 bases). V lost 3 bases to trimming and J lost 4 bases, with 14 bases between them. The CDR3 contains 15 residues. Germline CDR1 and CDR2: SGHTS and YDEGEE. In DNA, the CDR3 is TGTGCCAGCAGCTCGGGACGGACCTGGAATCAGCCCCAGCATTTT. Residues: CASSSGRTWNQPQHF. Full variable domain (remainder filled in from reference TRBV5-8 and TRBJ1-5): EAGVTQSPTHLIKTRGQQATLRCSPISGHTSVYWYQQALGLGLQFLLWYDEGEERNRGNFPPRFSGRQFPNYSSELNVNALELEDSALYLCASSSGRTWNQPQHFGDGTRLSIL.

The V call is TRBV18, the J call TRBJ2-2; TRBD1 is a possible D gene (5 bases). CDR1 KGHSH and CDR2 LQKENI come from the germline V gene. This CDR3 contains 15 residues. The germline V and J ends were trimmed by 3 bases and 1 base, with 9 bases remaining between them. DNA of the CDR3: TGTGCCAGCTCACCCGGACAAGAGAACACCGGGGAGCTGTTTTTT. It encodes CASSPGQENTGELFF.

This clonotype has a handful of counts. The gene calls are TRBV3-1 and TRBJ2-5; D gene ambiguous. The germline V gene encodes CDR1 LGHDT and CDR2 YNNKEL (reference sequence). This CDR3 has 13 residues. V was trimmed by 4 bases and J by 1 base, leaving 7 bases between them. CDR3 sequence: CASSPRGQETQYF. For the CDR3, the DNA is TGTGCCAGCAGCCCCCGCGGCCAAGAGACCCAGTACTTC.

Only a few counts were recorded for this clonotype. The rearrangement links TRBV12-3 or TRBV12-4 to TRBJ2-3; a weak D match, TRBD2 (5 bases). There are 15 residues in the CDR3. V was shortened by 7 bases and J by 2 bases, with 16 bases between the two germline ends. Here the CDR3 reads CASTRADYSTDTQYF. The CDR3 DNA follows: TGTGCCAGCACCCGAGCCGACTACTCCACAGATACGCAGTATTTT.

The chain has TRBV29-1 and TRBJ1-4; D unclear. The V end lost 4 bases, the J end lost 3 bases, and 6 bases lay between the germline ends. Germline V CDR1 and CDR2: SQVTM, ANQGSEA. This CDR3 is 12 amino acids long. CDR3 loop: CSVVGPNEKLFF. The CDR3 DNA reads TGCAGCGTTGTGGGCCCTAATGAAAAACTGTTTTTT.

This sequence joins TRBV5-1 and TRBJ1-4, with no clear D. Trimming stripped 0 bases from V and 2 bases from J, with 2 bases between. CDR3 length: 13 residues. Germline CDR1 is SGHRS and CDR2 is YFSETQ. CDR3 loop: CASSLGTNEKLFF. The CDR3 nucleotides read TGCGCCAGCAGCTTGGGGACTAATGAAAAACTGTTTTTT.

The chain employs TRBV12-5 and TRBJ1-5, with a weak D call TRBD1 (6 bases). The germline V and J ends were trimmed by 4 bases and 2 bases, with 24 bases remaining between them. The CDR3 runs 19 residues. Per the germline V gene, CDR1 is LGHNT and CDR2 is FRNRAP. The CDR3 DNA is TGTGCTAGTGGTTACCACAGGGACGGGGGGCTATATCGCAATCAGCCCCAGCATTTT. It yields the protein CASGYHRDGGLYRNQPQHF.

V is TRBV7-2 and J is TRBJ1-6; no reliable D call. Germline V gene sequence: CDR1 SGHTA, CDR2 FQGNSA. Trimming took off 6 bases at V and 6 bases at J, with 9 bases between the two ends. This CDR3 has 13 amino acids. The CDR3 reads CASSPDANSPLHF. In nucleotides, the CDR3 is TGTGCCAGCAGTCCTGACGCTAATTCACCCCTCCACTTT.

This clonotype was seen a few times. The chain uses TRBV12-3 or TRBV12-4 and TRBJ1-4; 7 nucleotides align to TRBD1. Losses at the gene ends were 5 bases for V and 6 bases for J; bases not matched to a gene: 9. CDR3 length: 15 amino acids. The CDR3 coding sequence is TGTGCCAGCAGTCGCTCCGGGACAGCTTATGAAAAACTGTTTTTT. It is translated as CASSRSGTAYEKLFF.

J is TRBJ2-5 and V is TRBV29-1; D perhaps matches TRBD1 (6 bases). The germline V gene encodes CDR1 SQVTM and CDR2 ANQGSEA. CDR3 size: 13 residues. Trimming removed 6 bases from V and 1 base from J, with 12 bases in between. In nucleotides, the CDR3 is TGCAGCGTCCGAAGACAGGTCCAAGAGACCCAGTACTTC. Protein product: CSVRRQVQETQYF.

This clonotype was found many times. This rearrangement joins TRBV28 to TRBJ1-1; D remains unclear. CDR3 size: 15 residues. V dropped 3 bases and J dropped 4 bases, with 15 bases sitting between them. Per the germline V gene, CDR1 is MDHEN and CDR2 is SYDVKM. The CDR3: CASSFGVGLVTEAFF. DNA of the CDR3: TGTGCCAGCAGTTTTGGCGTAGGTTTGGTCACTGAAGCTTTCTTT. The variable domain in full, completed from reference TRBV28 and TRBJ1-1, reads DVKVTQSSRYLVKRTGEKVFLECVQDMDHENMFWYRQDPGLGLRLIYFSYDVKMKEKGDIPEGYSVSREKKERFSLILESASTNQTSMYLCASSFGVGLVTEAFFGQGTRLTVV.

This clonotype occurred a few times. The V call is TRBV27, the J call TRBJ2-7; TRBD1 agrees at 7 bases. The germline V gene has CDR1 MNHEY and CDR2 SMNVEV (reference sequence). The J segment lost 1 base and the V segment lost 0 bases, leaving 6 bases of the junction unmatched. The CDR3 has 16 residues. CDR3 sequence: CASSLSIGQESYEQYF. Written as DNA, the CDR3 is TGTGCCAGCAGTTTATCGATAGGACAGGAATCCTACGAGCAGTACTTC.

The chain combines TRBV2 with TRBJ2-5; D not certain. The CDR3 totals 14 residues. V lost 6 bases and J lost 1, with 12 bases in between. Germline V gene lookup returns CDR1 SNHLY and CDR2 FYNNEI. This chain's CDR3 is CASRPRLSQETQYF. In DNA form, the CDR3 reads TGTGCCAGCAGGCCAAGGCTGTCCCAAGAGACCCAGTACTTC.

The CDR3 protein is CASSLAFRLAGASYNEQFF. The CDR3 DNA follows: TGTGCCAGCAGCTTAGCTTTTAGGCTAGCGGGAGCGTCCTACAATGAGCAGTTCTTC. The chain combines TRBV7-9 with TRBJ2-1; 10 bases are a match to TRBD2. This CDR3 is 19 amino acids long. Per germline, CDR1 SEHNR and CDR2 FQNEAQ (reference sequence). V trimming: 0 bases; J trimming: 1 base; junction bases outside the gene matches: 9.